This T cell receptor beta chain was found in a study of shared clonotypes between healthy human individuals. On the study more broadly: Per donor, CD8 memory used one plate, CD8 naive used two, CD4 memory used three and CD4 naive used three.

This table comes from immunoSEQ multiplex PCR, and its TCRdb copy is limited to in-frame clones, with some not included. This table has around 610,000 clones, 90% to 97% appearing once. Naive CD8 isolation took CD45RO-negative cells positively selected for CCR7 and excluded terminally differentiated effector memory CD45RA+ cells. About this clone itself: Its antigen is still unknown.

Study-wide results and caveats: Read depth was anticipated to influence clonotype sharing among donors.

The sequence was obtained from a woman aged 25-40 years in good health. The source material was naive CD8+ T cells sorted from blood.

The CDR3 here is CAWTRETEAFF. The DNA of the CDR3 is TGTGCCTGGACCAGGGAAACTGAAGCTTTCTTT. The V gene is TRBV30, the J gene TRBJ1-1, with D maybe TRBD1 (5 bases). Trimming left V 4 bases short and J 5 bases short, with 8 bases between. Germline V gene data show CDR1 as GTSNPN and CDR2 as SVGIG (reference sequence). The CDR3 is 11 amino acids.